This TCR beta chain was identified during a study of shared clonotypes between healthy human individuals. The overall study: CD4 naive and CD4 memory each took three plates per donor, while CD8 naive took two and CD8 memory one. Study results and caveats: It was observed that 5% to 6% of naive CD4 clonotypes were shared across several donors.

The V end was cut by 5 bases, the J end by 0 bases, with 8 bases between. The CDR3 has 14 residues. The V gene's germline CDR1 is MNHEY and CDR2 SVGAGI. As concerns this clone: The antigen is undetermined.

Donation came from healthy HIV-negative adults that had no recent acute infections or vaccinations. Replicate sorted-subset PCRs were loaded with 150 to 250 ng DNA, about 28,000 T cell genomes. Using immunoSEQ multiplex PCR, the repertoire was profiled, and TCRdb retains in-frame clones only, with some absent. In the table there are over 2 million clones, roughly 90% of which are singletons. Specimen: naive CD4+ T cells from PBMCs. Noted subset: CD45RA+ positively selected. The chain employs TRBV6-5 and TRBJ2-4, with D maybe TRBD1 (6 bases). The receptor was isolated from a man aged 18 to 29 in good health. Some clones in this sample may be carry-over from other donors' samples. CDR3 sequence reads: CASSGQLAKNIQYF. In DNA, the CDR3 is TGTGCCAGCAGTGGACAGTTAGCCAAAAACATTCAGTACTTC.